The sequence of this TCR beta chain was determined in a study of T cells in Graves' hyperthyroidism and ophthalmopathy. The CDR3 consists of 14 residues. Trimming took 8 bases from V and 2 from J; bases not matched to a gene: 5. Germline assignment: CDR1 SGHVS and CDR2 FQNEAQ. This clonotype was seen repeatedly, ten times or more. The source material, RNA transcripts, was used to amplify TCR beta CDR3 regions. Primed by the HTBI set, a first-round RT-PCR was run on the TCR CDR3. Using its own MiXCR run on the multiplex PCR reads, TCRdb lists one record per CDR3 protein. Of fewer than 550,000 distinct CDR3 sequences listed, 15% to 17% were seen once; the top ten hold just under 8%.

The gene calls are TRBV7-8 and TRBJ2-2; 7 bases line up with TRBD2. This clonotype was sampled from a woman younger than 30 with Graves' hyperthyroidism. Material: blood. CDR3 sequence reads: CASRASGNTGELFF. As DNA, the CDR3 is TGTGCCAGCCGCGCTAGCGGTAACACCGGGGAGCTGTTTTTT.